This TCR beta chain was captured by sequencing in a study of vaccination and CD4 T cells after COVID-19. One entry per CDR3 protein results from TCRdb running MiXCR on the PCR reads. The sample includes 20,000 to 25,000 distinct CDR3 sequences, under 75% seen only once; the top ten take over 0.75%. To note about this clonotype: Antigen: not known.

General study results and limits: SARS-CoV-2-reactive clonotypes rose nonsignificantly, with the median going from roughly 19 to 38. A median approximately 86% of convalescent patients' SARS-CoV-2-reactive clones emerged only after vaccination.

Spanning March to December 2020, the positive PCR dates came before US Alpha, Beta and Delta variants. The sequence was collected from a human donor who had recovered from COVID-19. The specimen comprised CD4+ T cells from blood, sampled before SARS-CoV-2 vaccination.

The CDR3 loop reads CASSPIAGLSYNEQFF. CDR3 DNA: TGTGCCAGCAGCCCGATAGCGGGCCTCTCCTACAATGAGCAGTTCTTC. The chain carries TRBV7-3 and TRBJ2-1, with TRBD2 identical over 7 bases. The CDR3 has 16 amino acids. Unmatched junction bases numbered 7, after V lost 5 bases and J lost 0 bases. CDR1 and CDR2 from the germline V gene are SGHTA and FQGTGA.